A single sample is the source of the 18 T cell receptor beta chains below, sequenced in a study of T cell responses to AZD1222 COVID-19 vaccine. Sequencing used immunoSEQ multiplex PCR; TCRdb keeps in-frame clones, though not all of them. Of about 84,000 clones listed, about 86% are singletons. The sample was peripheral blood, taken 28 days after the second AZD1222 dose. All receptors come from an adult who received the AZD1222 COVID-19 vaccine.

The V call is TRBV28, the J call TRBJ2-3; 14 bases map to TRBD2. CDR1 is MDHEN, CDR2 SYDVKM, per germline. The CDR3 is 17 amino acids. With V trimmed by 1 base and J by 2 bases, 2 bases remained unmatched. CDR3 sequence: CASSLLGLAGATDTQYF. CDR3 nucleotides: TGTGCCAGCAGTTTATTGGGACTAGCGGGGGCCACAGATACGCAGTATTTT.

This clone showed up just a few times. The chain's CDR3 is CASTPGEDYGYTF. CDR3 DNA sequence: TGTGCCAGCACCCCGGGCGAAGACTATGGCTACACCTTC. The gene calls are TRBV6-5 and TRBJ1-2; D gene ambiguous. V dropped 7 bases and J dropped 3 bases, with 12 bases sitting between them. The CDR3 loop spans 13 amino acids. CDR1 is MNHEY, CDR2 SVGAGI, per germline.

This clone was recorded only once. V usage is TRBV12-3 or TRBV12-4 and J usage is TRBJ2-7, with no clear D. V was clipped by 3 bases and J by 2 bases, with 2 bases between them. This CDR3 has 11 amino acids. CDR3 residues: CASSLTYEQYF. The CDR3, as DNA: TGTGCCAGCAGTTTGACCTACGAGCAGTACTTC.

This clone appeared once. The chain is built from TRBV6-5 and TRBJ1-3; a possible D gene is TRBD1 (5 bases). Germline-derived CDR1 and CDR2 are MNHEY and SVGAGI. This CDR3 comprises 15 residues. Trimming pared 6 bases from V and 3 bases from J, leaving 15 bases between. This chain's CDR3 is CASRSGGGVGNTIYF. The CDR3, as DNA: TGTGCCAGCAGATCCGGAGGAGGGGTTGGAAACACCATATATTTT.

The chain uses TRBV5-1 and TRBJ2-1, with TRBD2 identical over 11 bases. The V and J ends lost 1 base and 7 bases, in that order; junction bases with no gene match: 4. This CDR3 spans 15 amino acids. Germline V gene sequence: CDR1 SGHRS, CDR2 YFSETQ. CDR3 coding DNA: TGCGCCAGCAGCTTGATTAGCGGGAGGGGGAATGAGCAGTTCTTC. It translates to CASSLISGRGNEQFF.

The chain carries TRBV25-1 and TRBJ2-2, with 9 bases lining up with TRBD2. V dropped 4 bases and J dropped 4; count of bases not matched to a gene: 7. Germline V gene data show CDR1 as MGHDK and CDR2 as SYGVNS. The CDR3 totals 16 residues. CDR3 region: CASSGGGRAVTGELFF. CDR3 sequence (DNA): TGTGCCAGCAGTGGGGGCGGGAGGGCCGTCACCGGGGAGCTGTTTTTT.

This clone turned up a few times. The chain links TRBV4-2 to TRBJ2-7, with 10 bases identical to TRBD1. Germline assignment: CDR1 LGHNA and CDR2 YNFKEQ. The V gene end was trimmed by 3 bases and the J gene end by 2 bases; junction bases not matched to a gene: 1. The CDR3 spans 14 residues. The CDR3 DNA is TGTGCCAGCAGCCAGGGACAGGGGACCTACGAGCAGTACTTC. As protein: CASSQGQGTYEQYF.

The chain recombines TRBV4-3 with TRBJ1-2, with D tentatively TRBD1 (5 bases). V was cut by 5 bases and J by 8 bases, with 18 bases left in between. CDR3 length: 14 amino acids. Germline-derived CDR1 and CDR2 are LGHNA and YSLEER. CDR3 nucleotides: TGCGCCAGCAGCTCCACCGCAGGGACGGGGGGCTACACCTTC. Translation gives CASSSTAGTGGYTF.

The chain uses TRBV30 and TRBJ1-2; D possibly corresponds to TRBD1 (6 bases). Germline CDR1 and CDR2: GTSNPN and SVGIG (reference sequence). V shed 4 bases and J shed 2 bases, with 11 bases lying between them. The CDR3 contains 13 residues. As DNA, the CDR3 is TGTGCCTGGATGGGGGGGGCCAACTATGGCTACACCTTC. As protein: CAWMGGANYGYTF.

The V call is TRBV4-1, the J call TRBJ1-6; 7 positions agree with TRBD1. V was clipped by 3 bases and J by 8 bases; unmatched bases: 10. CDR1 and CDR2 (germline): MGHRA, YSYEKL. The length of the CDR3 is 16 residues. Here the CDR3 reads CASSQLAGQNYSPLHF. CDR3 coding DNA: TGCGCCAGCAGCCAGTTAGCGGGACAGAACTATTCACCCCTCCACTTT.

This chain uses TRBV4-3 with TRBJ1-2; D not resolved. This CDR3 has 13 amino acids. Germline V gene lookup returns CDR1 LGHNA and CDR2 YSLEER. The V and J ends lost 1 base and 6 bases respectively, with 9 bases between them. Here the CDR3 DNA reads TGCGCCAGCAGCCAAGTCGGTAGTAATGGCTACACCTTC. Protein product: CASSQVGSNGYTF.

The rearrangement uses TRBV19 and TRBJ2-7; D gene unclear. CDR1 is LNHDA, CDR2 SQIVND, per germline (reference sequence). Between the trimmed V and J ends, which lost 2 bases and 4 bases, there was a span of 9 bases. This CDR3 has 13 amino acids. The CDR3 protein is CASSINRDYEQYF. The CDR3 bases are TGTGCCAGTAGTATAAACAGAGATTACGAGCAGTACTTC.

For the CDR3, the DNA is TGTGCCAGCAGCCCAACAGGAGATTCACCCCTCCACTTT. Translating gives CASSPTGDSPLHF. The chain employs TRBV11-2 and TRBJ1-6; D possibly corresponds to TRBD1 (5 bases). The CDR3 has 13 amino acids. V shed 5 bases and J shed 8 bases, with 10 bases lying between them. Germline CDR1 is SGHAT and CDR2 is FQNNGV.

The genes are TRBV7-6 and TRBJ2-5; D possibly corresponds to TRBD1 (6 bases). The V gene's germline CDR1 is SGHVS and CDR2 FNYEAQ. Trimming removed 1 base from V and 5 bases from J, with 11 bases in between. The CDR3 runs to 14 residues. The CDR3 DNA is TGTGCCAGCAGCTTAGGCCAGGGGTTTGAGACCCAGTACTTC. Translating it yields CASSLGQGFETQYF.

With regard to this clone: A junction end diverges from the germline sequence, so it may reflect a read error. CDR3 sequence reads: CASSAGFWANVLTF. The CDR3 nucleotides are TGTGCCAGCAGCGCCGGCTTTTGGGCTAACGTCCTGACTTTC. The gene calls are TRBV5-4 and TRBJ2-6; D call uncertain. The CDR3 is 14 residues long. CDR1 and CDR2 (germline): SGHNT, YYREEE (reference sequence).

V and J are TRBV6-5 and TRBJ1-5; D is unresolved. In germline, CDR1 is MNHEY, CDR2 SVGAGI. CDR3 size: 12 residues. V was clipped by 6 bases and J by 3 bases, with 6 bases between them. The CDR3 sequence is CASSRPNQPQHF. CDR3 DNA: TGTGCCAGCAGCCGCCCCAATCAGCCCCAGCATTTT.

The chain carries TRBV3-1 (or the pseudogene TRBV3-2) and TRBJ1-5, with D unresolved. There are 12 residues in the CDR3. V was clipped by 8 bases and J by 3 bases, with 8 bases between them. Germline-derived CDR1 and CDR2 are LGHDT and YNNKEL (reference sequence). DNA of the CDR3: TGTGCCAGCGGCCTACTCAATCAGCCCCAGCATTTT. It encodes CASGLLNQPQHF.

The chain combines TRBV9 with TRBJ2-1; 7 nucleotides match TRBD2. V lost 6 bases and J lost 10; bases outside the gene matches: 4. Germline V gene sequence: CDR1 SGDLS, CDR2 YYNGEE. CDR3 length equals 11 residues. CDR3: CASTPGGEQFF. The CDR3 bases are TGTGCCAGCACCCCCGGGGGGGAGCAGTTCTTC.